This entry describes one T cell receptor beta chain. This specimen belongs to a study of cytomegalovirus exposure and HLA in healthy donors. The PCR used 60 Vbeta and 13 Jbeta primers. Assay used: immunoSEQ multiplex PCR; TCRdb lists only in-frame clones, some missing. Among just over 150,000 clones listed, approximately 70% were seen once. CDR1 LGHNA and CDR2 YNFKEQ come from the germline V gene. V lost 4 bases, J lost 3 bases, and 7 bases stayed unmatched. This CDR3 has 15 amino acids. This TCR was sampled from a man between 35 and 55 years old in good health and CMV-seropositive. The rearrangement links TRBV4-2 to TRBJ1-2; 8 bases line up with TRBD1. The sample comprised PBMCs. The CDR3 loop reads CASSPGTGRDYGYTF. CDR3 nucleotide sequence: TGTGCCAGCAGCCCAGGGACAGGCAGGGACTATGGCTACACCTTC.